This is a list of T cell receptor beta chains from one sample in a study of blood T cell repertoires in COVID-19. The data were produced by immunoSEQ multiplex PCR, yet TCRdb's version contains in-frame clones alone and is incomplete. Among 100,000 to 150,000 clones listed, 88% were seen once. The sample comprised peripheral blood. These receptors all come from a man between 65 and 85 years old with active COVID-19. CDR3s leave out the opening cysteine and the closing phenylalanine or tryptophan. Each record gives: D gene, J gene, V gene, CDR3 protein. The D gene is left open where the match is weak.

.	TRBJ2-2	TRBV28	ASRLAGNTGELF
TRBD1	TRBJ2-1	TRBV11-3	ASSQRGQVSSYNEQF
TRBD1	TRBJ2-5	TRBV18	ASSPGTGPEAQY
TRBD2	TRBJ2-7	TRBV7-2	ASSYAGGASYEQY
.	TRBJ2-2	TRBV3-1/TRBV3-2	ASSPARGRGLTGELF
TRBD2	TRBJ2-6	TRBV28	ASSLLKTSGSGGANVLT
TRBD1	TRBJ1-1	TRBV3-1/TRBV3-2	ASSRQTGVTEAF
.	TRBJ1-2	TRBV24-1	ATSEPGRGYT
.	TRBJ1-1	TRBV19	ASSPYRENTEAF
TRBD1	TRBJ2-1	TRBV27	ASSPGRGRNNEQF
TRBD2	TRBJ2-7	TRBV7-9	ASSVAGSGYEQY
.	TRBJ1-2	TRBV7-2	ASSPYGDYGYT
.	TRBJ2-6	TRBV19	ASSIGGGAGGANVLT
.	TRBJ2-2	TRBV4-3	ASSQELGLWTINTGELF
.	TRBJ1-1	TRBV7-3	ASSRGGQRANTEAF
.	TRBJ1-1	TRBV7-9	ASSLQENTEAF
TRBD1	TRBJ1-5	TRBV19	ASSIETTGGGQPQH
TRBD2	TRBJ2-5	TRBV25-1	ASSELAGGEETQY
TRBD2	TRBJ2-5	TRBV4-2	ASSQEGGEETQY
TRBD2	TRBJ2-1	TRBV20-1	SASTLAGESGNEQF
.	TRBJ2-7	TRBV28	ASGNAGAISYEQY
.	TRBJ1-1	TRBV6-1	ASSERGQTEAF
TRBD2	TRBJ2-5	TRBV5-1	ASSRAGVRGETQY
.	TRBJ1-1	TRBV28	ASQPGGQETEAF
TRBD2	TRBJ2-5	TRBV19	ASSTLTGGEGETQY
.	TRBJ1-1	TRBV27	ASSSRGGTEAF
TRBD1	TRBJ1-4	TRBV5-1	ASTRTGSGEKLF
.	TRBJ2-1	TRBV19	ASSIAREQF
TRBD2	TRBJ2-7	TRBV5-6	ASSLVGGSYEQY
.	TRBJ2-3	TRBV7-2	ASSLNTFTDTQY
TRBD2	TRBJ2-1	TRBV5-1	ASSLGQAGGADEQF
.	TRBJ1-1	TRBV5-5	ASTLVSDTEAF
.	TRBJ1-5	TRBV5-4	ASSLQGGSQPQH
.	TRBJ2-3	TRBV5-4	ASSSRSSGTDTQY
.	TRBJ2-7	TRBV24-1	ATSRDTYEQY
TRBD1	TRBJ2-7	TRBV11-2	ASRRTGNPPYEQY
TRBD2	TRBJ2-3	TRBV7-2	ASSSTGTRADTQY
.	TRBJ1-1	TRBV5-1	ASSLGPAGNTEAF
TRBD1	TRBJ1-5	TRBV18	ASSPTPGQGDQPQH
TRBD1	TRBJ2-7	TRBV5-4	ASSVGQGAREQY
TRBD2	TRBJ2-7	TRBV3-1/TRBV3-2	ASSQGLAATYEQY
.	TRBJ2-1	TRBV24-1	ATSDGKTSRDEQF
.	TRBJ2-3	TRBV7-6	ASSFASTTSTDTQY
.	TRBJ2-3	TRBV20-1	SATRRDTQY
TRBD1	TRBJ2-7	TRBV28	ASTPGQGISEQY
TRBD2	TRBJ2-3	TRBV11-2	ASSRLARSSTDTQY
TRBD1	TRBJ1-1	TRBV12-5	ASGSGDRAYTEAF
.	TRBJ2-7	TRBV2	ASSLLGLSEQY